This T cell receptor (beta chain) stems from a study of human T cells and chemical hapten exposure. Time point of the sample: patch test 2, 6 weeks after DPC sensitization. Indicated treatment: therapeutic diphenylcyclopropenone sensitization with weekly scalp DPC. One entry per CDR3 protein, called by TCRdb with MiXCR from the RACE reads. Of about 84,000 distinct CDR3 sequences listed, about 10% are singletons. This receptor was identified in a woman in her 50s with alopecia areata. Some clones in this sample may be carry-over from other donors' samples. Material: whole blood, obtained in connection with sensitization to the hapten diphenylcyclopropenone (DPC).

CDR3 sequence reads: CASSEFLLAGVYEQYF. CDR3 nucleotides: TGTGCCAGCAGTGAATTTTTACTAGCGGGAGTTTACGAGCAGTACTTC. The rearrangement joins TRBV25-1 to TRBJ2-7; TRBD2 matches 11 bases. The CDR3 length is 16 residues. Unmatched junction bases numbered 6, after V lost 1 base and J lost 4 bases. Germline V gene lookup returns CDR1 MGHDK and CDR2 SYGVNS.